The 7 T cell receptor beta chains presented below share a single source sample, sequenced in a study of cytomegalovirus exposure and HLA in healthy donors. The PCR contained 60 Vbeta and 13 Jbeta primers. Sequencing was performed with immunoSEQ multiplex PCR; in TCRdb, only in-frame clones are kept and a portion is missing. The sample yields 130,000 to 150,000 clones, roughly 80% seen once. The material sequenced was PBMCs. The receptors were sampled from a middle-aged man in good health and CMV-seropositive.

This chain joins TRBV19 and TRBJ2-1; possible D gene TRBD2, 5 bases. The germline CDR1 and CDR2 sequences are LNHDA and SQIVND (reference sequence). Trimming stripped 5 bases from V and 5 bases from J, with 16 bases between. The CDR3 covers 15 residues. The CDR3 loop is CASSALGRTNNEQFF. The CDR3 DNA sequence: TGTGCCAGTAGTGCACTAGGTCGCACTAACAATGAGCAGTTCTTC. Supplemented by reference TRBV19 and TRBJ2-1, the full variable domain reads DGGITQSPKYLFRKEGQNVTLSCEQNLNHDAMYWYRQDPGQGLRLIYYSQIVNDFQKGDIAEGYSVSREKKESFPLTVTSAQKNPTAFYLCASSALGRTNNEQFFGPGTRLTVL.

The rearrangement links TRBV10-3 to TRBJ2-7; 7 bases map to TRBD1. Trimming removed 2 bases from V and 2 bases from J; junction bases left unmatched: 6. The CDR3 sequence is 15 residues long. Germline V gene data show CDR1 as ENHRY and CDR2 as SYGVKD. In DNA form, the CDR3 reads TGTGCCATCAGTGAGGGGTCCGGGACAGCCTACGAGCAGTACTTC. It translates to CAISEGSGTAYEQYF.

The rearrangement uses TRBV19 and TRBJ2-7; TRBD2 agrees at 10 bases. Germline assignment: CDR1 LNHDA and CDR2 SQIVND (reference sequence). V was pared by 5 bases and J by 1 base, with 5 bases of the junction left unmatched. CDR3 size: 15 residues. This CDR3 reads CASSLPGLASYEQYF. The CDR3 region has the DNA TGTGCCAGTAGTCTACCGGGACTAGCGTCCTACGAGCAGTACTTC.

A word on this clone: One junction end does not reproduce the germline sequence, and a read error may be involved. The same CDR3 arises from other DNA sequences in this sample as well. The CDR3: CASSASQPHLAGENEQFF. The CDR3 nucleotides are TGTGCCAGCAGCGCCTCACAGCCACATCTAGCGGGAGAAAATGAACAGTTCTTC. V and J are TRBV9 and TRBJ2-1, with 10 nucleotides matching TRBD2. The CDR3 has 18 residues. Germline CDR1 reads SGDLS; CDR2 reads YYNGEE. The full variable domain, rest sourced from reference TRBV9 and TRBJ2-1, is DSGVTQTPKHLITATGQRVTLRCSPRSGDLSVYWYQQSLDQGLQFLIQYYNGEERAKGNILERFSAQQFPDLHSELNLSSLELGDSALYFCASSASQPHLAGENEQFFGPGTRLTVL.

V and J are TRBV11-1 and TRBJ2-7, with a possible D match to TRBD2 (5 bases). CDR1 and CDR2 from the germline V gene are SGHAT and FQDESV (reference sequence). The CDR3 is 13 amino acids. The V gene lost 3 bases and the J gene lost 2 bases, with 8 bases spanning the gap. CDR3 sequence reads: CASSLREAYEQYF. Written as DNA, the CDR3 is TGTGCCAGCAGCTTGAGGGAAGCCTACGAGCAGTACTTC.

The rearrangement uses TRBV6-5 and TRBJ1-1; 9 bases are shared with TRBD1. V trimming: 2 bases; J trimming: 5 bases; junction bases outside the gene matches: 9. This CDR3 region has 16 residues. The germline gives CDR1 MNHEY, CDR2 SVGAGI. DNA for the CDR3: TGTGCCAGCAGTTACACGATCCAGACAGGGGGGACTGAAGCTTTCTTT. This sequence encodes CASSYTIQTGGTEAFF.

This chain connects TRBV5-1 to TRBJ1-1, with TRBD1 identical over 9 bases. The V gene end was trimmed by 4 bases and the J gene end by 4 bases; junction bases not matched to a gene: 17. Germline V gives CDR1 SGHRS, CDR2 YFSETQ. The CDR3 has 18 amino acids. Here the CDR3 reads CASSPYKPAQGATTEAFF. The DNA of the CDR3 is TGCGCCAGCAGCCCGTATAAACCAGCACAGGGGGCGACCACTGAAGCTTTCTTT.